What follows are 16 T cell receptor beta chains derived from one specimen sequenced in a study of T cell repertoires in cytomegalovirus infection. For these receptors, no antigen is known. TCRdb processed the reads anew with MiXCR; each CDR3 protein has one entry. The data contain around 360,000 distinct CDR3 sequences, about 32% of them singletons. The source was cultured PBMCs, collected from culture after CMV antigen stimulation. The receptors shown here come from a human donor in good health (CMV status not recorded). Some clones in this sample may be carry-over from other donors' samples.

This clonotype was observed many times. This chain joins TRBV7-2 and TRBJ2-6; D is unclear. The germline V and J ends were trimmed by 5 bases and 0 bases, with 5 bases remaining between them. The CDR3 loop spans 14 amino acids. Germline values: CDR1 SGHTA, CDR2 FQGNSA. CDR3 sequence (DNA): TGTGCCAGCAGCGCCAGCTCTGGGGCCAACGTCCTGACTTTC. Encoded protein: CASSASSGANVLTF. Looking up the rest from reference TRBV7-2 and TRBJ2-6 gives the full variable domain: GAGVSQSPSNKVTEKGKDVELRCDPISGHTALYWYRQSLGQGLEFLIYFQGNSAPDKSGLPSDRFSAERTGGSVSTLTIQRTQQEDSAVYLCASSASSGANVLTFGAGSRLTVL.

CDR3 loop: CASLGLAGQSYNEQFF. CDR3 nucleotides: TGTGCCAGCCTTGGACTAGCGGGCCAATCCTACAATGAGCAGTTCTTC. The chain joins TRBV11-2 to TRBJ2-1, with 11 bases matching TRBD2. V shed 8 bases, J shed 1 base, and the junction held 7 bases outside the gene matches. The CDR3 runs 16 residues. Per germline, CDR1 SGHAT and CDR2 FQNNGV.

The CDR3 sequence: CSARTGGEYQPQHF. The CDR3 DNA reads TGCAGTGCTCGGACAGGGGGAGAGTATCAGCCCCAGCATTTT. The chain recombines TRBV20-1 with TRBJ1-5, with 10 bases that match TRBD1. This CDR3 is 14 amino acids long. Germline CDR1 reads DFQATT; CDR2 reads SNEGSKA (reference sequence). With V trimmed by 5 bases and J by 5 bases, 6 bases remained unmatched.

The chain is built from TRBV7-8 and TRBJ2-3; 8 bases fit TRBD2. This CDR3 has 17 amino acids. In germline, CDR1 is SGHVS, CDR2 FQNEAQ. After removal of 5 bases from V and 6 bases from J, the junction contained 16 bases not matched to a gene. CDR3 loop: CASSAPSRAGVGDTQYF. As DNA, the CDR3 is TGTGCCAGCAGCGCCCCGTCTAGAGCGGGAGTGGGGGATACGCAGTATTTT. The full variable domain, rest sourced from reference TRBV7-8 and TRBJ2-3, is GAGVSQSPRYKVAKRGQDVALRCDPISGHVSLFWYQQALGQGPEFLTYFQNEAQLDKSGLPSDRFFAERPEGSVSTLKIQRTQQEDSAVYLCASSAPSRAGVGDTQYFGPGTRLTVL.

J is TRBJ1-1 and V is TRBV20-1; TRBD1 aligns across 7 bases. Losses at the gene ends were 7 bases for V and 0 bases for J; bases not matched to a gene: 11. CDR1 is DFQATT and CDR2 is SNEGSKA in the germline V gene (reference sequence). CDR3 length: 15 amino acids. This CDR3 is CSVRPPGGMNTEAFF. The CDR3 DNA is TGCAGTGTGCGACCCCCAGGGGGTATGAACACTGAAGCTTTCTTT.

The chain couples TRBV19 to TRBJ1-5; D possibly corresponds to TRBD1 (5 bases). This CDR3 comprises 12 residues. Trimming left V 6 bases short and J 7 bases short, with 10 bases between. Germline-derived CDR1 and CDR2 are LNHDA and SQIVND (reference sequence). In DNA form, the CDR3 reads TGTGCCAGTAGGCTTAGGGGCCAGCCCCAGCATTTT. It specifies CASRLRGQPQHF.

This clonotype was counted a few times. The rearrangement links TRBV7-6 to TRBJ2-1, with a possible D match to TRBD2 (6 bases). The CDR3 has 14 residues. CDR1 is SGHVS, CDR2 FNYEAQ, per germline. Trimming stripped 6 bases from V and 4 bases from J, with 13 bases between. In DNA, the CDR3 is TGTGCCAGCAGTCTAGGGACTCTGTACAATGAGCAGTTCTTC. Translated: CASSLGTLYNEQFF.

V and J are TRBV7-9 and TRBJ1-1; a possible D gene is TRBD1 (5 bases). The CDR3 length is 12 residues. Per the germline V gene, CDR1 is SEHNR and CDR2 is FQNEAQ (reference sequence). V lost 5 bases, J lost 11 bases, and 15 bases lay in between. The CDR3 sequence: CASSPDGGWAFF. The DNA of the CDR3 is TGTGCCAGCAGCCCCGACGGGGGGTGGGCTTTCTTT.

The chain joins TRBV7-8 to TRBJ2-1; D is undetermined. V shed 6 bases and J shed 2 bases, with 8 bases lying between them. CDR1 is SGHVS and CDR2 is FQNEAQ in the germline V gene. The CDR3 sequence is 13 residues long. The CDR3 region is CASRFDAYNEQFF. CDR3 sequence (DNA): TGTGCCAGCAGATTCGATGCCTACAATGAGCAGTTCTTC.

This clonotype was seen only a few times. This chain uses TRBV20-1 with TRBJ2-5, with 8 bases lining up with TRBD2. This CDR3 has 14 amino acids. J was trimmed by 2 bases and V by 2 bases; bases with no gene match: 4. The germline gives CDR1 DFQATT, CDR2 SNEGSKA (reference sequence). CDR3 loop: CSARIAGIQETQYF. DNA of the CDR3: TGCAGTGCTAGAATAGCGGGGATTCAAGAGACCCAGTACTTC.

This clonotype was counted between two and nine times. This chain connects TRBV7-2 to TRBJ2-2, with D unresolved. Trimming took off 5 bases at V and 7 bases at J, with 14 bases between the two ends. In germline, CDR1 is SGHTA, CDR2 FQGNSA. This CDR3 has 14 residues. CDR3 residues: CASSQGLAIGELFF. The CDR3 DNA sequence: TGTGCCAGCAGCCAAGGGTTGGCTATCGGGGAGCTGTTTTTT. The variable domain in full, completed from reference TRBV7-2 and TRBJ2-2, reads GAGVSQSPSNKVTEKGKDVELRCDPISGHTALYWYRQSLGQGLEFLIYFQGNSAPDKSGLPSDRFSAERTGGSVSTLTIQRTQQEDSAVYLCASSQGLAIGELFFGEGSRLTVL.

This clonotype showed up just a few times. The rearrangement uses TRBV12-3 or TRBV12-4 and TRBJ2-7; TRBD2 aligns across 13 bases. The CDR3 has 17 amino acids. Trimming took 3 bases from V and 2 from J; bases not matched to a gene: 7. The CDR3, as DNA: TGTGCCAGCAGTTTTGTACTAGCGGGAGGGCCGCCCTACGAGCAGTACTTC. Its protein is CASSFVLAGGPPYEQYF.

The V and J genes are TRBV2 and TRBJ2-4; 12 bases are a match to TRBD1. After removal of 3 bases from V and 12 bases from J, the junction contained 6 bases not matched to a gene. CDR3 length equals 14 residues. The V gene's germline CDR1 is SNHLY and CDR2 FYNNEI. The CDR3 here is CASSDGVGQGAQYF. The CDR3 DNA is TGTGCCAGCAGTGATGGTGTGGGACAGGGGGCTCAGTACTTC. The full variable domain, with the rest looked up from reference TRBV2 and TRBJ2-4, is EPEVTQTPSHQVTQMGQEVILRCVPISNHLYFYWYRQILGQKVEFLVSFYNNEISEKSEIFDDQFSVERPDGSNFTLKIRSTKLEDSAMYFCASSDGVGQGAQYFGAGTRLSVL.

This clonotype was detected a few times. The rearrangement links TRBV7-6 to TRBJ1-2, with D perhaps TRBD1 (6 bases). CDR3 length equals 13 residues. Trimming pared 5 bases from V and 6 bases from J, leaving 13 bases between. Germline V lookup: CDR1 SGHVS, CDR2 FNYEAQ. CDR3 region: CASSPRGADGYTF. CDR3 bases: TGTGCCAGCAGCCCCCGGGGGGCTGATGGCTACACCTTC.

This clonotype was observed a few times. The V gene is TRBV12-3 or TRBV12-4, the J gene TRBJ1-2; the D is unclear. The CDR3 has 14 amino acids. V dropped 2 bases and J dropped 1 base, with 8 bases sitting between them. CDR3 in DNA: TGTGCCAGCAGTTTACGGAGAGTTAACTATGGCTACACCTTC. The encoded protein is CASSLRRVNYGYTF.

The sample holds a few counts of this clonotype. V gene TRBV2 combines with J gene TRBJ1-2; 11 nucleotides match TRBD1. CDR1 is SNHLY, CDR2 FYNNEI, per germline. The J segment lost 3 bases and the V segment lost 6 bases, leaving 3 bases of the junction unmatched. There are 14 residues in the CDR3. The DNA for the CDR3 is TGTGCCAGCAGGGGGGACAGGGGGTACTATGGCTACACCTTC. Translating it yields CASRGDRGYYGYTF. Combining the CDR3 with reference TRBV2 and TRBJ1-2 gives the whole variable domain EPEVTQTPSHQVTQMGQEVILRCVPISNHLYFYWYRQILGQKVEFLVSFYNNEISEKSEIFDDQFSVERPDGSNFTLKIRSTKLEDSAMYFCASRGDRGYYGYTFGSGTRLTVV.